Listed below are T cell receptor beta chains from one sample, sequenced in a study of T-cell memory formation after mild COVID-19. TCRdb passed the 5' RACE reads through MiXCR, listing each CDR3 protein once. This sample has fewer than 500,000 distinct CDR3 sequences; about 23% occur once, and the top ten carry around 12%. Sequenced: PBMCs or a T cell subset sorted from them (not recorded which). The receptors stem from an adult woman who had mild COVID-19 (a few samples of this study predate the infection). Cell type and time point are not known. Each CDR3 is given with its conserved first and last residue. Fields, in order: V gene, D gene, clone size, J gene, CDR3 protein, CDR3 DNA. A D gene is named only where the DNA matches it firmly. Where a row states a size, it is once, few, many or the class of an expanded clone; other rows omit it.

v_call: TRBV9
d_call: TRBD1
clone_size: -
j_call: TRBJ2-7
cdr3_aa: CASSAPEIQGVVNEQYF
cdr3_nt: TGTGCCAGCAGCGCCCCGGAGATTCAGGGGGTCGTGAACGAGCAGTACTTC

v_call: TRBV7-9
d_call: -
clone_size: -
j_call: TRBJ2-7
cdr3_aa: CASSHRTGAYEQYF
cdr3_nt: TGTGCCAGCAGCCATAGGACGGGAGCCTACGAGCAGTACTTC

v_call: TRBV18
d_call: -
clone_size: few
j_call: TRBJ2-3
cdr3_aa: CASSPPPSTDTQYF
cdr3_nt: TGTGCCAGCTCACCCCCCCCTAGCACAGATACGCAGTATTTT

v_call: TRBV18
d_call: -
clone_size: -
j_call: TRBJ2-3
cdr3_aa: CASSPPDTTDTQYF
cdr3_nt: TGTGCCAGCTCACCACCCGATACCACAGATACGCAGTATTTT

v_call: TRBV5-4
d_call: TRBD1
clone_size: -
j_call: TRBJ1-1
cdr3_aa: CASSLRGLMNTEAFF
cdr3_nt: TGTGCCAGCAGCTTAAGGGGGCTCATGAACACTGAAGCTTTCTTT

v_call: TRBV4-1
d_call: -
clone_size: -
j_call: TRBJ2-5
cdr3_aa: CASSLRQRETQYF
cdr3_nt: TGCGCCAGCAGCCTAAGACAGAGGGAGACCCAGTACTTC

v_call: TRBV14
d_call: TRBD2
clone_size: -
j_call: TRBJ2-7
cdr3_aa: CASSRGLADVYEQYF
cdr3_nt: TGTGCCAGCAGCCGGGGACTAGCGGACGTCTACGAGCAGTACTTC

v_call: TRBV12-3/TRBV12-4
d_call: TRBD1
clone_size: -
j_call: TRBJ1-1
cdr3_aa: CASSHGTGGIVTEAFF
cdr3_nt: TGTGCCAGCAGCCACGGGACAGGGGGCATCGTCACTGAAGCTTTCTTT

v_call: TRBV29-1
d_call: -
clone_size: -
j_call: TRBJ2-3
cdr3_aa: CSVGTVKTSTDTQYF
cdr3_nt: TGCAGCGTTGGTACAGTCAAAACGAGCACAGATACGCAGTATTTT

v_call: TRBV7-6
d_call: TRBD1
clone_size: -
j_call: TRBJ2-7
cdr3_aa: CASSNAGTAYEQYF
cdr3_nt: TGTGCCAGCAGCAACGCCGGGACAGCCTACGAGCAGTACTTC

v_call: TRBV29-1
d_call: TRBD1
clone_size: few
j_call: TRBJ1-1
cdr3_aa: CSVTSGQLEAFF
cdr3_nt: TGCAGCGTAACATCGGGACAGCTTGAAGCTTTCTTT

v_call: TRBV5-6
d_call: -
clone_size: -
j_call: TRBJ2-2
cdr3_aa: CASSRGGGIGELFF
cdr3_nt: TGTGCCAGCAGCCGAGGTGGGGGCATCGGGGAGCTGTTTTTT

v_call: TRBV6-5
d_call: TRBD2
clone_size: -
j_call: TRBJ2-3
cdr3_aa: CASSLQRPTLAGGNMTDTQYF
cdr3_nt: TGTGCCAGCAGTTTACAACGCCCAACCTTAGCGGGAGGAAATATGACAGATACGCAGTATTTT

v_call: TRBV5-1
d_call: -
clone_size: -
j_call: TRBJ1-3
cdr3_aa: CASSQGQKSGNTIYF
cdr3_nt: TGCGCCAGCAGCCAAGGACAGAAGTCTGGAAACACCATATATTTT

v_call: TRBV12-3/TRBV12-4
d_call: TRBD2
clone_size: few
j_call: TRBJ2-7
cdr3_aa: CASSYNLAGVSGDYEQYF
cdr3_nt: TGTGCCAGCAGTTACAATCTAGCGGGAGTTTCGGGCGACTACGAGCAGTACTTC

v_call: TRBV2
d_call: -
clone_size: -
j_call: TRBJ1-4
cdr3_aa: CASSETAATNEKLFF
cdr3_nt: TGTGCCAGCAGTGAGACGGCAGCAACTAATGAAAAACTGTTTTTT

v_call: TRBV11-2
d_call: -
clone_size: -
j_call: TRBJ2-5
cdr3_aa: CASSATYRETQYF
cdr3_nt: TGTGCCAGCAGCGCGACTTATAGAGAGACCCAGTACTTC

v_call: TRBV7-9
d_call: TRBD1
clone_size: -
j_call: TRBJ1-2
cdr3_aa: CASSSGGLDGYTF
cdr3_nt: TGTGCCAGCAGCTCAGGGGGGCTGGATGGCTACACCTTC

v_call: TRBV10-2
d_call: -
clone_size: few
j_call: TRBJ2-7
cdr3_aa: CASRPGTSSYEQYF
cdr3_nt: TGCGCCAGCAGACCAGGGACAAGCTCCTACGAGCAGTACTTC

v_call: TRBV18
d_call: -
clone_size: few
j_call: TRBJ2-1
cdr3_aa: CASSQQSSYNEQFF
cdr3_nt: TGTGCCAGCTCTCAGCAGAGCTCCTACAATGAGCAGTTCTTC

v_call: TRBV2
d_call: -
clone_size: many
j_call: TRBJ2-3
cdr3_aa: CASSEGNTDTQYF
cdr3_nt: TGTGCCAGCAGTGAAGGAAACACAGATACGCAGTATTTT

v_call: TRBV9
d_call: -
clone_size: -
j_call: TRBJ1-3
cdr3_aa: CASSPVGRSFRGNTIYF
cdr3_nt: TGTGCCAGCAGCCCCGTAGGACGTTCTTTTAGGGGAAACACCATATATTTT

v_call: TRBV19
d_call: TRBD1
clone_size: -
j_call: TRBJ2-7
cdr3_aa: CASSPGRGTYEQYF
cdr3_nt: TGTGCCAGTAGCCCGGGCAGGGGGACCTACGAGCAGTACTTC

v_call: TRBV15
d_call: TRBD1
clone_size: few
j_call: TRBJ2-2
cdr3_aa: CATSTRTGSTGELFF
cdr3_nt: TGTGCCACCAGCACGCGGACAGGTTCGACCGGGGAGCTGTTTTTT

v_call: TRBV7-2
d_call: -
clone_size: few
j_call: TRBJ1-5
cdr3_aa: CASNLGVSAGGPQHF
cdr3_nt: TGTGCCAGCAACTTAGGTGTCAGCGCGGGAGGGCCCCAGCATTTT

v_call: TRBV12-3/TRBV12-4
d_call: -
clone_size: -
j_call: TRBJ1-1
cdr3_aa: CASSLSELEAFF
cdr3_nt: TGTGCCAGCAGTTTATCCGAACTGGAAGCTTTCTTT

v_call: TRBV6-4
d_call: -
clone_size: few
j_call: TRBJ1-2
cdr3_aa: CASSDGSGRYGYTF
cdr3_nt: TGTGCCAGCAGTGACGGGTCAGGCCGCTATGGCTACACCTTC

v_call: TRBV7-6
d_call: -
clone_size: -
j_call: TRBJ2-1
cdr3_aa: CASSVTGGGGYNEQFF
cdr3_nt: TGTGCCAGCAGTGTCACAGGGGGGGGTGGCTACAATGAGCAGTTCTTC

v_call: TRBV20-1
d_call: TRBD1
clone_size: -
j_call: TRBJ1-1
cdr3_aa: CSACSSRTGIEAFF
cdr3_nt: TGCAGTGCTTGCTCCTCTAGGACAGGGATTGAAGCTTTCTTT

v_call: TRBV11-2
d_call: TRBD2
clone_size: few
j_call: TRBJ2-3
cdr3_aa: CASSSTGTSGKNTQYF
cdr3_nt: TGTGCCAGCAGCTCTACCGGGACTAGCGGGAAAAATACGCAGTATTTT

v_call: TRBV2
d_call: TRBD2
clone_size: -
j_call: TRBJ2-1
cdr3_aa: CASSEGLYREVGQFF
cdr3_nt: TGTGCCAGCAGTGAGGGTCTTTATCGGGAGGTGGGGCAGTTCTTC

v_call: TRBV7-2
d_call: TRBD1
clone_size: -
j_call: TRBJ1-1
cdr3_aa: CASSFGGGQGPFEAFF
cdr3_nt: TGTGCCAGCAGCTTTGGTGGGGGACAGGGACCCTTTGAAGCTTTCTTT

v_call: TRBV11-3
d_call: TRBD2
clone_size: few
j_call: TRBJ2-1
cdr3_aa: CASSTGTSGRAGNEQFF
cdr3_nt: TGTGCCAGCAGTACCGGGACTAGCGGGAGGGCCGGTAATGAGCAGTTCTTC

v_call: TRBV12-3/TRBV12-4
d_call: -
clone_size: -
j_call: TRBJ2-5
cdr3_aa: CASSLRQGWGTQYF
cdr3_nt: TGTGCCAGCAGTTTGCGTCAGGGGTGGGGGACCCAGTACTTC

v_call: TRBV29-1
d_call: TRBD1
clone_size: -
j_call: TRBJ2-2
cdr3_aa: CSVRGTGGPGELFF
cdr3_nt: TGCAGCGTTAGGGGGACAGGGGGCCCCGGGGAGCTGTTTTTT

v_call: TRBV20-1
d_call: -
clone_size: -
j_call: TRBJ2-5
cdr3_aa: CSAILGSQETQYF
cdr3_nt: TGCAGTGCTATATTAGGTAGCCAAGAGACCCAGTACTTC

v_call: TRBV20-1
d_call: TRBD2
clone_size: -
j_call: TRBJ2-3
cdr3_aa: CSATRLAGRTDTQYF
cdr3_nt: TGCAGTGCTACAAGACTAGCGGGGCGCACAGATACGCAGTATTTT

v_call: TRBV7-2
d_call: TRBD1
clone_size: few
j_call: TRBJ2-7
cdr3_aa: CASSLAGGMYEQYF
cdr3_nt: TGTGCCAGCAGCTTGGCAGGGGGCATGTACGAGCAGTACTTC

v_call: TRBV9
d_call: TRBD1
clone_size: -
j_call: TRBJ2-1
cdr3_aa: CASSPRTGEANEQFF
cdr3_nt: TGTGCCAGCAGCCCACGGACAGGGGAAGCTAATGAGCAGTTCTTC

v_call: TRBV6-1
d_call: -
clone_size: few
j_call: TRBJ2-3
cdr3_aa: CASSERAASTDTQYF
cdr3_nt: TGTGCCAGCAGTGAAAGGGCGGCTAGCACAGATACGCAGTATTTT

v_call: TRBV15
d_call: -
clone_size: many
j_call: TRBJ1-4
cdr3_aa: CATSRDGIRTNEKLFF
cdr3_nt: TGTGCCACCAGCAGAGATGGGATTCGCACTAATGAAAAACTGTTTTTT

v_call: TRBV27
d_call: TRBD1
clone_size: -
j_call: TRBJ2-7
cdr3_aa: CASRKGQGAISEQYF
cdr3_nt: TGTGCCAGCAGAAAGGGACAGGGGGCAATTTCCGAGCAGTACTTC

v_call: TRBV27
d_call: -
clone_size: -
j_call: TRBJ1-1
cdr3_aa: CASIPSAPATNTEAFF
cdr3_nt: TGTGCCAGCATCCCTTCAGCACCCGCTACGAACACTGAAGCTTTCTTT

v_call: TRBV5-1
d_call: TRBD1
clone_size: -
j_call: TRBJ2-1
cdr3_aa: CASSQRTGGNEQFF
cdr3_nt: TGCGCCAGCAGCCAGAGGACAGGGGGCAATGAGCAGTTCTTC

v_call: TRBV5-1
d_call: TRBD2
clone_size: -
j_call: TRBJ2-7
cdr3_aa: CASSASGSSYEQYF
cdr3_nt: TGCGCCAGCAGCGCTAGCGGGAGCTCCTACGAGCAGTACTTC

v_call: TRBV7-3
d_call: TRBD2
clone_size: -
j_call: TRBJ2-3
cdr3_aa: CASSPHLAGEDTQYF
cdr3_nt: TGTGCCAGCAGCCCCCACTTAGCGGGAGAAGATACGCAGTATTTT

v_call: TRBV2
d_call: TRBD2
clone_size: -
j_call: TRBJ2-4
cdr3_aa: CASSELAGDGNIQYF
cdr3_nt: TGTGCCAGCAGTGAATTAGCGGGAGACGGAAACATTCAGTACTTC

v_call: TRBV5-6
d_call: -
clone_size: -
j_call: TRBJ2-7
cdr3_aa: CASSLRDGHYEQYF
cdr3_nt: TGTGCCAGCAGCCTCCGGGACGGGCACTACGAGCAGTACTTC

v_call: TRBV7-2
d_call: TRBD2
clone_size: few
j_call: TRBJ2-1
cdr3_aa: CASRPGLAGHEQFF
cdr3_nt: TGTGCCAGCCGGCCAGGACTAGCGGGACATGAGCAGTTCTTC

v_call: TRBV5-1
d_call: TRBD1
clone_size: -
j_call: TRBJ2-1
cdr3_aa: CASSLAFSLDRDNEQFF
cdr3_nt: TGCGCCAGCAGCTTGGCCTTCTCTCTGGACAGGGACAATGAGCAGTTCTTC

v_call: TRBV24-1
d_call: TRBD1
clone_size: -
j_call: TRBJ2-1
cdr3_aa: CATSDLDRGYGNEQFF
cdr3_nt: TGTGCCACCAGTGATTTGGACAGGGGCTATGGCAATGAGCAGTTCTTC

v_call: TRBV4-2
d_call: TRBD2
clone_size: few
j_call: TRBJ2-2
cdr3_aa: CASSQANRTSGIQNTGELFF
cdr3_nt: TGTGCCAGCAGCCAAGCGAACCGGACTAGCGGGATACAGAACACCGGGGAGCTGTTTTTT

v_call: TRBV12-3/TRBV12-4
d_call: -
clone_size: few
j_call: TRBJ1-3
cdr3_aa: CATSRQGGSGNTIYF
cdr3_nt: TGTGCCACCTCCCGGCAGGGTGGGTCTGGAAACACCATATATTTT

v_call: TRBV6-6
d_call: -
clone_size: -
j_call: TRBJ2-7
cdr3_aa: CASSYDPGPYEQYF
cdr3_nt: TGTGCCAGCAGTTACGATCCGGGGCCCTACGAGCAGTACTTC